Following are 27 T cell receptor beta chains from one sample sequenced in a study of T cell clonality in common variable immunodeficiency. Data came from immunoSEQ multiplex PCR; TCRdb stores just in-frame clones and leaves some out. The sample holds roughly 51,000 clones, and no clone turns up only once. Sequencing was performed on peripheral blood mononuclear cells. These receptors originate from a person between 18 and 75 years old in good health.

The table lists this clone with a few counts. Sequence at one end of the junction differs from germline and may be a read error. The CDR3 end falls 3 residues outside the read, so it is completed with the germline J gene. The chain employs TRBV5-6 and TRBJ2-7; weak D call: TRBD2 (6 bases). Germline CDR1 is SGHDT and CDR2 is YYEEEE. This CDR3 contains 14 residues. CDR3 DNA, as far as it was read: TGTGCCGGCAGCCGCCGGGGGACCCCCTACGAG. Its protein is CAGSRRGTPYE. The whole CDR3 sequence is CAGSRRGTPYEQYF.

This clone was counted ten times or more. The read finishes 3 residues shy of the CDR3 end, and the germline J gene is used to complete it. The chain has TRBV15 and TRBJ2-2; D gene unclear. CDR1 and CDR2 (germline): LNHNV, YYDKDF (reference sequence). V was cut by 3 bases and J by 1 base, with 9 bases left in between. The length of the CDR3 is 15 residues. The CDR3 reads CATSRLKQNTGELFF. Partial CDR3 DNA: TGTGCCACCAGCAGGCTCAAGCAGAACACCGGGGAG.

This clone was detected many times. The read finishes 3 residues shy of the CDR3 end, and the germline J gene is used to complete it. The V and J genes are TRBV5-1 and TRBJ2-7, with 9 positions matching TRBD1. After removal of 3 bases from V and 4 bases from J, the junction contained 11 bases not matched to a gene. The germline CDR1 and CDR2 sequences are SGHRS and YFSETQ. The CDR3 loop spans 16 amino acids. The CDR3 DNA, read in part, is TGCGCCAGCAGCTGGGGGATATCGGACAGGGGATACGAG. It is translated as CASSWGISDRGYE. The full CDR3 is CASSWGISDRGYEQYF.

The table lists this clone with many counts. The read ends 3 residues shy of where the CDR3 ends; the end is completed using the germline J gene. The genes are TRBV19 and TRBJ2-2; TRBD1 matches 9 bases. This CDR3 is 16 amino acids long. Germline trimming cut 3 bases from V and 5 bases from J; bases unmatched to any gene: 7. CDR1 LNHDA and CDR2 SQIVND come from the germline V gene (reference sequence). The covered CDR3 bases are TGTGCCAGTAGTATGACAGGGGGAAGATGGACCGGGGAG. Translated: CASSMTGGRWTGE. The whole CDR3 sequence reads CASSMTGGRWTGELFF. The full variable domain, rest sourced from reference TRBV19 and TRBJ2-2, is DGGITQSPKYLFRKEGQNVTLSCEQNLNHDAMYWYRQDPGQGLRLIYYSQIVNDFQKGDIAEGYSVSREKKESFPLTVTSAQKNPTAFYLCASSMTGGRWTGELFFGEGSRLTVL.

This clone has a count of ten or more. Read coverage stops 3 residues before the CDR3 terminus; the germline J gene supplies the remainder. V is TRBV30 and J is TRBJ2-2; D is unresolved. CDR3 length: 13 amino acids. The germline gives CDR1 GTSNPN, CDR2 SVGIG (reference sequence). V was cut by 1 base and J by 1 base, with 4 bases left in between. The sequenced CDR3 bases are TGTGCCTGGAGTGACTTGAACACCGGGGAG. Translated, it gives CAWSDLNTGE. The CDR3 in its entirety is CAWSDLNTGELFF.

In this sample, this clone turned up many times. Sequencing ends 3 residues short of the CDR3 end; the germline J gene provides the rest. The V and J genes are TRBV20-1 and TRBJ2-7, with a weak D call TRBD2 (6 bases). Germline V gene data show CDR1 as DFQATT and CDR2 as SNEGSKA (reference sequence). V was trimmed by 0 bases and J by 3 bases, leaving 9 bases between them. The CDR3 contains 13 residues. The CDR3 DNA, read in part, is TGCAGTGCTAGAGAAGGTAGCGGCTACGAG. This translates into CSAREGSGYE. The entire CDR3 protein reads CSAREGSGYEQYF.

This clone was recorded many times. The CDR3 is cut off 3 residues early in the read; its end comes from the germline J gene. V usage is TRBV12-5 and J usage is TRBJ2-2, with D perhaps matching TRBD1 (5 bases). V shed 8 bases and J shed 6 bases, with 13 bases lying between them. The length of the CDR3 is 13 residues. Germline V lookup: CDR1 LGHNT, CDR2 FRNRAP. CDR3 DNA (partial): TGTGCTAGTTCTTCCATAGGGGCCGGGGAG. Protein: CASSSIGAGE. The whole CDR3 is CASSSIGAGELFF.

This clone was observed many times. The sequenced fragment ends 3 residues before the CDR3 boundary, so the rest is inferred from the germline J gene. The chain combines TRBV5-1 with TRBJ1-1; no firm D call. The CDR3 spans 13 residues. From germline, CDR1 is SGHRS and CDR2 YFSETQ. V was shortened by 0 bases and J by 5 bases, with 8 bases between the two germline ends. The CDR3 is CASSLEGGTEAFF. The sequenced CDR3 bases are TGCGCCAGCAGCTTGGAGGGTGGGACTGAA.

The sample holds many counts of this clone. The read ends 3 residues early relative to the CDR3; the germline J gene fills the gap. This sequence joins TRBV7-9 and TRBJ2-7, with TRBD2 identical over 13 bases. CDR3 length equals 15 residues. CDR1 SEHNR and CDR2 FQNEAQ come from the germline V gene (reference sequence). Trimming at V came to 5 bases and at J to 5 bases, leaving 6 bases not matched to a gene. The covered CDR3 bases are TGTGCCAGCAGCCCAACTAGCGGGAGGGCCGACGAG. Encoded protein: CASSPTSGRADE. The whole CDR3 sequence reads CASSPTSGRADEQYF.

This clone was counted at least ten times. The missing CDR3 end, 3 residues past where the read stops, is filled in from the germline J gene. V usage is TRBV19 and J usage is TRBJ1-1; D not certain. CDR1 LNHDA and CDR2 SQIVND come from the germline V gene (reference sequence). CDR3 size: 16 residues. The ends were cut back, 4 bases at V and 1 base at J, with 16 bases in the middle. The sequenced CDR3 bases are TGTGCCAGTAGTAGCGGTGTGGCGGGGTCGAACACTGAA. Translation: CASSSGVAGSNTE. The whole CDR3 region reads CASSSGVAGSNTEAFF.

This clone was detected ten times or more. The DNA ends 3 residues before the CDR3 does, and the rest of the CDR3 is filled in from the germline J gene. The chain couples TRBV5-1 to TRBJ2-5; maybe TRBD1 (6 bases). This CDR3 region has 15 residues. V was cut by 0 bases and J by 0 bases, with 9 bases left in between. Per the germline V gene, CDR1 is SGHRS and CDR2 is YFSETQ. CDR3 DNA, as far as it was read: TGCGCCAGCAGCTTGGCCAGGGGCGACCAAGAGACC. Its protein is CASSLARGDQET. In full, the CDR3 is CASSLARGDQETQYF.

This clone occurred many times. CDR3 loop: CASQSGDRTKHRDEQFF. The part of the CDR3 DNA that was read is TGTGCCAGTCAATCCGGGGACAGGACAAAGCATCGGGATGAG. The rearrangement uses TRBV6-2 or TRBV6-3 and TRBJ2-1; 8 positions match TRBD1. The read terminates 3 residues ahead of where the CDR3 ends, so the germline J gene completes it. Germline assignment: CDR1 MNHEY and CDR2 SVGEGT. J was trimmed by 8 bases and V by 9 bases; bases with no gene match: 21. The CDR3 loop spans 17 amino acids.

This clone occurred many times. The read is 3 residues too short to cover the CDR3 end, so that end is filled in from the germline J gene. The V call is TRBV2, the J call TRBJ2-1; maybe TRBD2 (6 bases). This CDR3 is built from 14 residues. The V and J ends lost 5 bases and 8 bases respectively, with 16 bases between them. Germline CDR1 reads SNHLY; CDR2 reads FYNNEI. The CDR3 bases that were read are TGTGCCAGCAGTCTACTAGCTTCTTTCCATGAG. Its protein product is CASSLLASFHE. The complete CDR3 reads CASSLLASFHEQFF.

This clone was counted ten times or more. CDR3 loop: CASSGQGPRGGAGELFF. CDR3 DNA, as far as it was read: TGTGCCAGCAGTGGACAGGGGCCCCGTGGGGGGGCCGGGGAG. The chain couples TRBV7-6 to TRBJ2-2; TRBD1 agrees at 9 bases. The read halts 3 residues ahead of the CDR3 end, with the missing end drawn from the germline J gene. V dropped 6 bases and J dropped 6; count of bases not matched to a gene: 14. The CDR3 is 17 amino acids. From germline, CDR1 is SGHVS and CDR2 FNYEAQ.

This clone was seen at least ten times. From the germline J gene comes the end of the CDR3, since the read stops 3 residues before it. The chain recombines TRBV4-1 with TRBJ2-5; TRBD1 agrees at 7 bases. The CDR3 spans 16 residues. The germline CDR1 and CDR2 sequences are MGHRA and YSYEKL. V trimming: 2 bases; J trimming: 1 base; junction bases outside the gene matches: 7. The CDR3 sequence: CASSQLSGTVQETQYF. The CDR3 bases that were read are TGCGCCAGCAGCCAACTGTCCGGGACAGTCCAAGAGACC.

A note on this clone: The read comes to an end 3 residues before the CDR3 does, leaving the germline J gene to fill in the end. The chain employs TRBV7-9 and TRBJ2-5; 7 bases are shared with TRBD2. This CDR3 spans 13 amino acids. Germline V CDR1 and CDR2: SEHNR, FQNEAQ (reference sequence). After removal of 5 bases from V and 5 bases from J, the junction contained 5 bases not matched to a gene. CDR3 loop: CASSTLARETQYF. The CDR3 bases that were read are TGTGCCAGCAGCACACTAGCGCGGGAGACC.

This clone was counted ten times or more. The read is 3 residues too short to cover the CDR3 end, so that end is filled in from the germline J gene. This chain links TRBV19 with TRBJ1-1; 7 bases are a match to TRBD1. The germline CDR1 and CDR2 sequences are LNHDA and SQIVND (reference sequence). The V segment lost 6 bases and the J segment 3 bases; nucleotides outside the gene matches: 4. This CDR3 contains 13 residues. The sequenced part of the CDR3 DNA is TGTGCCAGTAGCACCACAGGGGACACTGAA. This encodes CASSTTGDTE. The CDR3, in full, reads CASSTTGDTEAFF.

This clone has a count of ten or more. Coverage ceases 3 residues before the CDR3 finishes, and the germline J gene fills in the end. The chain uses TRBV5-6 and TRBJ1-6; the D is unclear. The CDR3 length is 15 residues. Germline V CDR1 and CDR2: SGHDT, YYEEEE. The V end was cut by 1 base, the J end by 5 bases, with 10 bases between. This chain's CDR3 is CASSLLIEDNSPLHF. Partial CDR3 DNA: TGTGCCAGCAGCTTGTTGATTGAGGATAATTCACCC. The whole variable domain, remainder taken from reference TRBV5-6 and TRBJ1-6, is DAGVTQSPTHLIKTRGQQVTLRCSPKSGHDTVSWYQQALGQGPQFIFQYYEEEERQRGNFPDRFSGHQFPNYSSELNVNALLLGDSALYLCASSLLIEDNSPLHFGNGTRLTVT.

This clone was seen repeatedly, ten times or more. The read gets to within 3 residues of the CDR3 end, and the germline J gene fills in the rest. This chain links TRBV7-9 with TRBJ1-4; D is possibly TRBD1 (6 bases). In germline, CDR1 is SEHNR, CDR2 FQNEAQ (reference sequence). V dropped 3 bases and J dropped 6 bases, with 11 bases sitting between them. This CDR3 contains 14 residues. The CDR3 sequence: CASSFSGAYEKLFF. CDR3 DNA, as far as it was read: TGTGCCAGCAGCTTTTCAGGGGCTTATGAAAAA.

This clone has at least ten counts. Sequencing ends 3 residues short of the CDR3 end; the germline J gene provides the rest. This chain links TRBV7-2 with TRBJ2-1; the D gene is possibly TRBD2 (5 bases). In germline, CDR1 is SGHTA, CDR2 FQGNSA. V lost 4 bases and J 7 bases, leaving 17 bases between the germline ends. This CDR3 is 15 amino acids long. The chain's CDR3 is CASSSSTDPGNEQFF. The part of the CDR3 DNA that was read is TGTGCCAGCAGCTCTAGCACTGATCCCGGGAATGAG.

This clone occurred many times. Coverage ceases 3 residues before the CDR3 finishes, and the germline J gene fills in the end. The chain employs TRBV5-6 and TRBJ1-1; D might be TRBD1 (5 bases). V shed 2 bases and J shed 5 bases, with 16 bases lying between them. The CDR3 is made up of 15 amino acids. The germline V gene has CDR1 SGHDT and CDR2 YYEEEE. CDR3 bases read: TGTGCCAGCAGCTTTGTCAGCGCACGGGGGACTGAA. Residues: CASSFVSARGTE. The CDR3 as a whole reads CASSFVSARGTEAFF.

This clone came up many times. From the germline J gene comes the end of the CDR3, since the read stops 3 residues before it. V and J are TRBV12-3 or TRBV12-4 and TRBJ1-2; D may be TRBD1 (5 bases). The V end was cut by 3 bases, the J end by 2 bases, with 10 bases between. The CDR3 consists of 14 residues. The CDR3 sequence: CASSLGQLNYGYTF. Partial CDR3 DNA: TGTGCCAGCAGTTTGGGGCAGTTAAACTATGGC.

This clone was observed many times. The read gets to within 3 residues of the CDR3 end, and the germline J gene fills in the rest. V gene TRBV13 combines with J gene TRBJ1-2; 7 positions match TRBD1. Germline CDR1 and CDR2: PRHDT and FYEKMQ (reference sequence). The V segment lost 5 bases and the J segment 2 bases; nucleotides outside the gene matches: 5. The CDR3 is 14 amino acids. The sequenced CDR3 bases are TGTGCCAGCAGCCGACAGGGAGGCAACTATGGC. Its protein product is CASSRQGGNYG. The full CDR3 protein is CASSRQGGNYGYTF.

At least ten counts were recorded for this clone. The junction departs from germline at one end; a sequencing error may be responsible. The read is 3 residues too short to cover the CDR3 end, so that end is filled in from the germline J gene. The chain is built from TRBV4-2 and TRBJ2-2; D is undetermined. CDR1 and CDR2 from the germline V gene are LGHNA and YNFKEQ. The CDR3 totals 15 residues. The CDR3 DNA, read in part, is TGCGCCAGCAGCCAAGATAGTCTAAACACCGGGGAG. Residues: CASSQDSLNTGE. The entire CDR3 reads CASSQDSLNTGELFF.

This clone was observed many times. Coverage ceases 3 residues before the CDR3 finishes, and the germline J gene fills in the end. The chain recombines TRBV28 with TRBJ2-6, with TRBD1 matching 7 bases. The V segment lost 8 bases and the J segment 10 bases; nucleotides outside the gene matches: 8. The CDR3 totals 13 residues. Looked up from germline, CDR1 is MDHEN and CDR2 is SYDVKM. Partial CDR3 DNA: TGTGCCAGCCGACCGGGACAGCTAAACGTC. It specifies CASRPGQLNV. The CDR3 as a whole reads CASRPGQLNVLTF. The whole variable domain, filled in from reference TRBV28 and TRBJ2-6, reads DVKVTQSSRYLVKRTGEKVFLECVQDMDHENMFWYRQDPGLGLRLIYFSYDVKMKEKGDIPEGYSVSREKKERFSLILESASTNQTSMYLCASRPGQLNVLTFGAGSRLTVL.

This clone was seen many times. CDR3 loop: CSASMLAGEQFF. CDR3 bases read: TGCAGTGCTAGTATGCTAGCGGGTGAG. V and J are TRBV20-1 and TRBJ2-1, with 8 bases aligning to TRBD2. The read comes to an end 3 residues before the CDR3 does, leaving the germline J gene to fill in the end. CDR3 length: 12 amino acids. The ends lost 3 bases at V and 9 bases at J; junction bases unmatched: 4. Germline V lookup: CDR1 DFQATT, CDR2 SNEGSKA (reference sequence).

To note about this clone: Sequencing ends 3 residues short of the CDR3 end; the germline J gene provides the rest. The rearrangement uses TRBV7-2 and TRBJ2-1; TRBD2 aligns across 8 bases. Trimming took 4 bases from V and 6 from J; bases not matched to a gene: 5. This CDR3 has 14 residues. Germline CDR1 and CDR2: SGHTA and FQGNSA. The part of the CDR3 DNA that was read is TGTGCCAGCAGCTCGGGGGGGCTTAGCAATGAG. Protein product: CASSSGGLSNE. The entire CDR3 is CASSSGGLSNEQFF.